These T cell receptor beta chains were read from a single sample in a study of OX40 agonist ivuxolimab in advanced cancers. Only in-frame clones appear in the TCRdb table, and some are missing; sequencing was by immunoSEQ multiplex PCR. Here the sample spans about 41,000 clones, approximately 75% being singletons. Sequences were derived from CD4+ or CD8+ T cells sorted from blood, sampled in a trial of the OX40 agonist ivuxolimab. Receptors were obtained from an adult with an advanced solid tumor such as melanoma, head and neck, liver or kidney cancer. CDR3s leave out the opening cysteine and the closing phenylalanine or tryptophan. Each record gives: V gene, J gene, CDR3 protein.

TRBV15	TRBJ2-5	ATSRARREGPYEQY
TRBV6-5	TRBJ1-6	ASSYNPSSYNSPLH
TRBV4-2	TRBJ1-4	ASSQEGGAGEKLF
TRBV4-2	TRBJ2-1	ASSQDPIGSTNEQF
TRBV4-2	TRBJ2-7	ASSQGQAGGYEQY
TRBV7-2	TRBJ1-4	ASRLLGQGSEKLF
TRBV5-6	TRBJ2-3	ASSLYRDREY
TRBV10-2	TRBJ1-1	ASSPQGGRTEAF
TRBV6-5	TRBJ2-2	ASSYGEEGTGELF
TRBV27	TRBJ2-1	ASSLGIAGVHEQF
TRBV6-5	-	ASSYSTWGAYEQY
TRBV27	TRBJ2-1	ASSFGTSGRAGEQF
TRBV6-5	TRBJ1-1	ASSFDRGVTAEAF
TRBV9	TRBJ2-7	ASSQGLDYEQY
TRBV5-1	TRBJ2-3	ASSSMSSSGLTDTQY
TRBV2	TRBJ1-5	ASSPLQGGDQPQH
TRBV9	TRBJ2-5	ASSVRLGETQY
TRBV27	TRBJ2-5	ASSLTTGFREETQY
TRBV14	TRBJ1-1	ASSRLMDTEAF
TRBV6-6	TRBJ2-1	ASSYESEQF
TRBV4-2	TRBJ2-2	ASSQDPVSRTGELF
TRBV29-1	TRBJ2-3	SVTGKAADTQY
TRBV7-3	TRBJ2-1	ASSLIGRGNEQF
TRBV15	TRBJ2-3	ATSRDNLSRDTQY
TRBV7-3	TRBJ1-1	ASSLSIGNTEAF
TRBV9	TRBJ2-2	ASSVAGRGAANTGELF
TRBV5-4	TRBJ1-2	ASSLPGTGNYGYT
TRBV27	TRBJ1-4	ASRPLGSFGKLF
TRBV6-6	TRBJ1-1	ASSYLGPLNTEAF
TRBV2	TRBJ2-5	ASSKTTSGETQY
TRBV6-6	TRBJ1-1	ASSYQGWGAF
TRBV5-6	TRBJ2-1	ASSLGDSSEF
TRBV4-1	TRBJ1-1	ASSQEGGNTEAF
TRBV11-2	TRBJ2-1	ASSSSGNHNEQF
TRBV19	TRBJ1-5	ASSRGLLYSNQPQH
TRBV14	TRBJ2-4	ASSPVGSKNIQY
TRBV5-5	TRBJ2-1	ASSPWGTGYNEQF
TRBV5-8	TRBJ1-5	ASSRYRNQPQH
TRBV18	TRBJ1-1	ASSPLIGGDTEAF
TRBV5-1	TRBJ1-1	ASSPGAEDTEAF
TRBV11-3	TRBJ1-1	ASSLGRSNTEAF
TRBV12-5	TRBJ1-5	ASGNRNQPQH
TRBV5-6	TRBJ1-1	ASSRTEGTEAF
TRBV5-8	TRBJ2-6	ASFSHVAQSRANVLT
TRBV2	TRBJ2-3	ASSLDPTDTQY
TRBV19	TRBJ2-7	ATAALPPTEQY
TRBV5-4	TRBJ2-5	ASSSGQQETQY
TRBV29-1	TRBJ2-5	SVDTGQGARETQY
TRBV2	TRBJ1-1	ASSEPGQEQAF
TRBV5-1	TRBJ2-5	ASSLGTGGGETQY
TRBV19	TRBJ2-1	ASSRGIYNEQF
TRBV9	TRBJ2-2	ASSVDFTGELF
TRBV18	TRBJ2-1	ASSPMDSTYNEQF
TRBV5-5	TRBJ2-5	ASSVGQETQY
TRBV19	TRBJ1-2	ASSRWGQGLHRNYGYT
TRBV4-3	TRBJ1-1	ASSRDGGENTEAF
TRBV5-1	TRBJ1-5	ASSLTGHLDQPQH
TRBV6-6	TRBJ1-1	ASRKTDSNTEAF
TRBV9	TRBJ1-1	ASSVEGTGEAF